This paragraph covers one T cell receptor (beta chain) sequence. The method was immunoSEQ multiplex PCR; TCRdb's version includes in-frame clones alone and lacks a portion of them. The sample yields about 200,000 clones, 88% seen once. The CDR3 contains 18 residues. Looked up from germline, CDR1 is KGHSH and CDR2 is LQKENI. V lost 2 bases, J lost 4 bases, and 11 bases stayed unmatched. The sample originates from a study of blood T cell repertoires in COVID-19. Overall study context: PBMCs, B-cell-depleted T cells, or T cells provided the cDNA or gDNA that made up the material.

The sequencing sample was made of peripheral blood. This sequence originates from a man younger than 35 with active or convalescent COVID-19. The rearrangement joins TRBV18 to TRBJ2-3, with 11 positions matching TRBD2. Here the CDR3 DNA reads TGTGCCAGCTCACCAAGTACCTTTAGCGGGAGGGGGCCAGATACGCAGTATTTT. This encodes CASSPSTFSGRGPDTQYF.